This note documents a single T cell receptor (beta chain) sequence. Its antigen is as yet unknown. These data come from a study of shared clonotypes between healthy human individuals. Study-wide results and limits: Generation probability values for non-shared clonotypes were lower than those for clonotypes shared by all four donors.

CDR3 length: 13 residues. V was shortened by 7 bases and J by 5 bases, with 14 bases between the two germline ends. Germline CDR1 SNHLY, CDR2 FYNNEI. Only in-frame clones appear in the TCRdb table, and some are missing; sequencing was by immunoSEQ multiplex PCR. In the table there are roughly 2,300,000 clones, 92% of which are singletons. The TCR sequence derives from a man younger than 30 in good health. Some clones in this sample may be carry-over from other donors' samples. The material sequenced was naive CD4+ T cells from PBMCs. Specified subset: CD45RA+ positively selected. This sequence joins TRBV2 and TRBJ2-5; D remains ambiguous. CDR3 sequence reads: CASNYVAYETQYF. In nucleotides, the CDR3 is TGTGCCAGCAATTACGTGGCTTACGAGACCCAGTACTTC.